This entry lists 32 T cell receptor beta chains sequenced from one sample in a study of blood T cells in healthy people across ages (dated by TCRdb to between 2015 and 2017). The library came from 5' RACE. Sequencing relied on an Illumina HiSeq 2500. A second PCR of about 6 to 11 cycles was run with a J-beta primer mix and a sample-barcoded 5' primer. TCRdb reworked the public reads: Q25 trimming with fastp, MiXCR clone assembly, productive beta chains retained. A single entry per CDR3 protein holds the most common genes and DNA from its merged rows. Here the sample has approximately 810,000 distinct CDR3 sequences; about 34% occur a single time. The ten largest clonotypes hold around 13% of the sample. Source material: blood. The receptors come from a man aged 18 to 30 in good health.

This clonotype was seen at least ten times. The genes are TRBV4-1 and TRBJ2-7; 9 bases agree with TRBD1. The germline V gene has CDR1 MGHRA and CDR2 YSYEKL. The CDR3 consists of 16 residues. Losses at the gene ends were 1 base for V and 2 bases for J; bases not matched to a gene: 6. The DNA of the CDR3 is TGCGCCAGCAGCCAAGGCCGGGACAGGGTGGCCTACGAGCAGTACTTC. Its translation is CASSQGRDRVAYEQYF.

This clonotype was found a few times. V usage is TRBV6-6 and J usage is TRBJ1-2, with a weak D call TRBD1 (5 bases). Trimming cost V 1 base and J 8 bases, with 17 bases left between them. Germline V lookup: CDR1 MNHNY, CDR2 SVGAGI (reference sequence). The CDR3 loop spans 15 amino acids. The CDR3 here is CASSYYLGTASGYTF. CDR3 nucleotides: TGTGCCAGCAGTTACTACCTCGGGACGGCGTCCGGCTACACCTTC.

To note about this clonotype: Compared with germline, one end of the junction differs, possibly owing to a read error. The genes are TRBV5-1 and TRBJ2-3, with TRBD1 identical over 10 bases. The CDR3 length is 15 residues. Germline-derived CDR1 and CDR2 are SGHRS and YFSETQ. The CDR3 DNA reads TGCACCAGCAGCTTGAGGACAGGGGGAACAGATACGCAGTATTTT. Protein product: CTSSLRTGGTDTQYF.

With regard to this clonotype: An end of the junction differs from the germline gene, which may be a read error. V gene TRBV4-1 combines with J gene TRBJ2-1, with D unresolved. Germline CDR1 and CDR2: MGHRA and YSYEKL. The CDR3 length is 13 residues. CDR3 coding DNA: TGCGCCAGCCGCCACACGGGCGACAATGAGCAGTTCTTC. This codes for CASRHTGDNEQFF.

The chain carries TRBV7-2 and TRBJ1-5; D gene uncertain. Trimming removed 2 bases at V and 4 bases at J, with 9 bases between. The CDR3 runs to 14 residues. Germline CDR1 reads SGHTA; CDR2 reads FQGNSA. The CDR3 is CASSLSPENQPQHF. CDR3 bases: TGTGCCAGCAGCTTAAGTCCAGAAAATCAGCCCCAGCATTTT.

This clonotype was picked up a small number of times. This rearrangement joins TRBV10-3 to TRBJ2-1; D is unresolved. CDR1 ENHRY and CDR2 SYGVKD come from the germline V gene. This CDR3 spans 14 amino acids. V gave up 0 bases and J gave up 10 bases, with 13 bases separating them. The CDR3, as DNA: TGTGCCATCAGTGAGTCCGACGGTCAGTTCGAGCAGTTCTTC. Protein: CAISESDGQFEQFF.

This clonotype turned up a few times. The V and J genes are TRBV25-1 and TRBJ1-1, with D uncertain. Germline V gene sequence: CDR1 MGHDK, CDR2 SYGVNS. The CDR3 loop spans 12 amino acids. Trimming took 2 bases from V and 7 from J, leaving 8 bases between them. CDR3 coding DNA: TGTGCCAGCAGTGAACAAAGAGATGAAGCTTTCTTT. Protein: CASSEQRDEAFF.

This clonotype came up a few times. The chain is built from TRBV12-3 or TRBV12-4 and TRBJ2-1, with TRBD2 matching 7 bases. Trimming cost V 8 bases and J 0 bases; bases outside gene matches: 7. The CDR3 extends over 15 amino acids. For the CDR3, the DNA is TGTGCCAGCGTCGACGGCGGGAGCTCCTACAATGAGCAGTTCTTC. Protein product: CASVDGGSSYNEQFF.

In this sample, this clonotype turned up many times. This sequence joins TRBV20-1 and TRBJ2-5; no definite D call. Germline CDR1 DFQATT, CDR2 SNEGSKA (reference sequence). The CDR3 has 14 amino acids. The V end was cut by 2 bases, the J end by 4 bases, with 14 bases between. In DNA, the CDR3 is TGCAGTGCTAGAATTAGAGGCAATCGAGAGACCCAGTACTTC. Protein: CSARIRGNRETQYF.

This clonotype was counted ten times or more. V and J are TRBV5-1 and TRBJ2-1, with a weak D call TRBD1 (5 bases). From germline, CDR1 is SGHRS and CDR2 YFSETQ. This CDR3 is 13 amino acids long. V lost 0 bases and J lost 15, with 16 bases in between. In DNA form, the CDR3 reads TGCGCCAGCAGCTTGGAAACCCCAGGGTCTGGGTTCTTC. Protein product: CASSLETPGSGFF.

The J gene is TRBJ1-2, the V gene TRBV12-3 or TRBV12-4, with D tentatively TRBD1 (6 bases). Trimming removed 7 bases from V and 7 bases from J, with 16 bases in between. CDR3 length: 13 amino acids. CDR3: CASTPGDKSGYTF. The CDR3 bases are TGTGCCAGCACCCCAGGGGATAAATCTGGCTACACCTTC.

This sequence joins TRBV5-1 and TRBJ2-5, with no clear D. The DNA end favors TRBJ2-7, so the J call may be wrong. CDR3 length equals 13 residues. Germline V gives CDR1 SGHRS, CDR2 YFSETQ. The CDR3 loop reads CASSFGSDYEQYF. The CDR3 coding sequence is TGCGCCAGCAGCTTTGGCAGCGACTACGAGCAGTACTTC.

The chain has TRBV4-2 and TRBJ1-1; D remains unclear. The CDR3 is 15 residues long. V lost 1 base and J 6 bases, leaving 15 bases between the germline ends. Germline V gene sequence: CDR1 LGHNA, CDR2 YNFKEQ. The CDR3 reads CASSQANRAAAEAFF. DNA of the CDR3: TGTGCCAGCAGCCAAGCGAACCGTGCAGCCGCTGAAGCTTTCTTT.

The CDR3 coding sequence is TGTGCCAGCAACGAGGGGTATAGATCACCCCTCCACTTT. Translating it yields CASNEGYRSPLHF. The chain carries TRBV6-1 and TRBJ1-6, with D possibly TRBD1 on 5 matching bases. From germline, CDR1 is MNHNS and CDR2 SASEGT. Trimming took off 7 bases at V and 10 bases at J, with 14 bases between the two ends. This CDR3 contains 13 residues.

The chain uses TRBV5-5 and TRBJ2-3; D might be TRBD1 (6 bases). From germline, CDR1 is SGHKS and CDR2 YYEKEE (reference sequence). The CDR3 extends over 18 amino acids. Deletions cut 2 bases from V and 2 bases from J, with 21 bases between. This CDR3 reads CASSFGPRGGGPTDTQYF. The CDR3 DNA is TGTGCCAGCAGCTTCGGTCCCCGTGGTGGGGGCCCCACAGATACGCAGTATTTT.

This clonotype was picked up a small number of times. J is TRBJ1-2 and V is TRBV12-3 or TRBV12-4; weak D call: TRBD1 (5 bases). Trimming removed 4 bases from V and 7 bases from J, with 13 bases in between. The CDR3 length is 13 residues. The CDR3 coding sequence is TGTGCCAGCAGTTCTCTGGGGACGGTTGGCTACACCTTC. As protein: CASSSLGTVGYTF.

This rearrangement joins TRBV7-2 to TRBJ1-2; possibly TRBD1 for D (6 bases). This CDR3 region has 15 residues. With 5 bases removed from V and 8 bases from J, the gap between germline ends came to 21 bases. CDR1 is SGHTA, CDR2 FQGNSA, per germline. The CDR3: CASSLARFGGYGYTF. The CDR3 DNA reads TGTGCCAGCAGCCTCGCAAGATTCGGGGGCTACGGCTACACCTTC.

This rearrangement joins TRBV12-3 or TRBV12-4 to TRBJ2-1; 7 nucleotides match TRBD2. The length of the CDR3 is 16 residues. V dropped 6 bases and J dropped 5; count of bases not matched to a gene: 13. This CDR3 reads CASSRSAREGDNEQFF. In DNA, the CDR3 is TGTGCCAGCAGCCGATCGGCCAGGGAGGGAGACAATGAGCAGTTCTTC.

This clonotype was observed a handful of times. The rearrangement uses TRBV18 and TRBJ1-4; perhaps TRBD1 as D (5 bases). The CDR3 has 15 amino acids. Germline V gives CDR1 KGHSH, CDR2 LQKENI. V shed 3 bases and J shed 8 bases, with 16 bases lying between them. In nucleotides, the CDR3 is TGTGCCAGCTCACCGTCCGTCGGGGCCGGGGAAAAACTGTTTTTT. Translated, it gives CASSPSVGAGEKLFF.

This clonotype was detected ten times or more. The gene calls are TRBV12-3 or TRBV12-4 and TRBJ1-2; D is unresolved. V shed 6 bases and J shed 2 bases, with 10 bases lying between them. The CDR3 extends over 13 amino acids. The CDR3 region is CASSLSENYGYTF. The CDR3 DNA sequence: TGTGCCAGCAGCTTGTCAGAGAACTATGGCTACACCTTC.

V and J are TRBV7-9 and TRBJ1-4; 8 bases fit TRBD1. Germline values: CDR1 SEHNR, CDR2 FQNEAQ (reference sequence). With 6 bases clipped from V and 8 bases from J, the junction kept 8 bases outside the gene matches. There are 14 residues in the CDR3. The CDR3 region has the DNA TGTGCCAGCAGTCCCAGGGGGCCCCGAGAAAAACTGTTTTTT. Encoded protein: CASSPRGPREKLFF.

V gene TRBV5-6 combines with J gene TRBJ1-2; D ambiguous. Germline loops: CDR1 SGHDT, CDR2 YYEEEE. The CDR3 has 13 amino acids. V gave up 1 base and J gave up 8 bases, with 12 bases separating them. CDR3 coding DNA: TGTGCCAGCAGCTTGAGTCGGGAAGGAGGCTACACCTTC. This codes for CASSLSREGGYTF. Looking up the rest from reference TRBV5-6 and TRBJ1-2 gives the full variable domain: DAGVTQSPTHLIKTRGQQVTLRCSPKSGHDTVSWYQQALGQGPQFIFQYYEEEERQRGNFPDRFSGHQFPNYSSELNVNALLLGDSALYLCASSLSREGGYTFGSGTRLTVV.

Comments on this clonotype: With a much larger clone just one base away, this may be a read error. The V gene is TRBV27, the J gene TRBJ2-1; 9 nucleotides line up with TRBD1. The CDR3 runs to 15 residues. V trimming: 9 bases; J trimming: 13 bases; junction bases outside the gene matches: 19. Germline-derived CDR1 and CDR2 are MNHEY and SMNVEV (reference sequence). The CDR3 DNA reads TGTGCCAGTTACCACAGGGGGCTTAATTGGGAGACCCAGTTCTTC. Amino acids: CASYHRGLNWETQFF.

Written as DNA, the CDR3 is TGTGCCAGCAGTTACTGTGGCGGGGGAGACGGAGATACGCAGTATTTT. It encodes CASSYCGGGDGDTQYF. This chain connects TRBV6-2 or TRBV6-3 to TRBJ2-3; 7 bases are shared with TRBD2. After removal of 1 base from V and 5 bases from J, the junction contained 9 bases not matched to a gene. Germline V gene sequence: CDR1 MNHEY, CDR2 SVGEGT. This CDR3 is 16 amino acids long.

The chain is built from TRBV4-2 and TRBJ1-2; possibly TRBD1 for D (5 bases). The germline V gene has CDR1 LGHNA and CDR2 YNFKEQ. This CDR3 has 17 residues. V lost 3 bases and J 4 bases, leaving 21 bases between the germline ends. The CDR3 region has the DNA TGTGCCAGCAGCCATGATACCGGGACCCCTTCCTTCTATGGCTACACCTTC. Protein: CASSHDTGTPSFYGYTF.

This clonotype was detected many times. V and J are TRBV12-3 or TRBV12-4 and TRBJ1-2; no reliable D call. This CDR3 has 14 amino acids. Trimming removed 6 bases at V and 2 bases at J, with 13 bases between. The CDR3 coding sequence is TGTGCCAGCAGCCGACCGGCGGACAACTATGGCTACACCTTC. Translating gives CASSRPADNYGYTF.

J is TRBJ1-6 and V is TRBV25-1; D is perhaps TRBD1 (6 bases). The CDR3 is 15 amino acids. Between the trimmed V and J ends, which lost 6 bases and 7 bases, there was a span of 16 bases. Per the germline V gene, CDR1 is MGHDK and CDR2 is SYGVNS. The CDR3 spells CASRDPGHSNSPLHF. The CDR3 nucleotides are TGTGCCAGCAGAGACCCGGGACACTCCAATTCACCCCTCCACTTT.

The table lists this clonotype with many counts. This chain uses TRBV10-3 with TRBJ1-2; D is uncertain. V was cut by 6 bases and J by 4 bases, with 18 bases left in between. The V gene's germline CDR1 is ENHRY and CDR2 SYGVKD. The CDR3 totals 15 residues. This CDR3 reads CAIRRGPDKIYGYTF. DNA for the CDR3: TGTGCCATCAGACGAGGTCCCGACAAAATCTATGGCTACACCTTC.

This clonotype was counted ten times or more. The genes are TRBV20-1 and TRBJ2-3; TRBD1 might be the D (5 bases). Germline V gene sequence: CDR1 DFQATT, CDR2 SNEGSKA (reference sequence). This CDR3 contains 15 residues. With 5 bases removed from V and 1 base from J, the gap between germline ends came to 16 bases. CDR3 nucleotide sequence: TGCAGTGCTCACCCAGGACACAGCCGCACAGATACGCAGTATTTT. Translation: CSAHPGHSRTDTQYF.

This clonotype was counted only a few times. The chain recombines TRBV12-3 or TRBV12-4 with TRBJ1-5; D gene uncertain. The CDR3 contains 20 residues. V dropped 4 bases and J dropped 3 bases, with 28 bases sitting between them. DNA for the CDR3: TGTGCCAGCAGTTCCTTGGGGTACAGTCCCCTCAAGGGAAACAATCAGCCCCAGCATTTT. It translates to CASSSLGYSPLKGNNQPQHF.

Comment on this clonotype: One junction end disagrees with the germline gene, perhaps due to a read error. This CDR3 is CATRRGGSTDAQYF. CDR3 coding DNA: TGTGCCACCAGGAGGGGGGGCAGCACAGATGCGCAGTATTTT. The rearrangement uses TRBV15 and TRBJ2-3, with D perhaps TRBD2 (7 bases). This CDR3 contains 14 residues. CDR1 and CDR2 (germline): LNHNV, YYDKDF (reference sequence).

The chain combines TRBV7-2 with TRBJ1-2; no reliable D call. CDR1 and CDR2 from the germline V gene are SGHTA and FQGNSA. This CDR3 spans 16 amino acids. Trimming left V 1 base short and J 3 bases short, with 15 bases between. The CDR3 sequence is CASSLVTGIRYYGYTF. DNA of the CDR3: TGTGCCAGCAGCTTAGTTACGGGGATTAGATACTATGGCTACACCTTC.